This T cell receptor (beta chain) originates from a study of shared clonotypes between healthy human individuals. Study details: Three plates each covered CD4 naive and memory; CD8 naive two, CD8 memory one. Findings and caveats of the study: On the whole, naive subsets had larger estimated richness than memory subsets had.

CD45RO-negative cells were positively selected for CCR7, leaving out terminally differentiated effector memory CD45RA+ cells. Every contributor of samples was a Caucasian grown-up residing in Nashville, Tennessee. Authors' processing steps: ImmunoSEQ sequences covered only the junction and lacked quality scores; filtering therefore differed. Sequencing was performed with immunoSEQ multiplex PCR; in TCRdb, only in-frame clones are kept and a portion is missing. From that table come the V and J calls and clone size; the DNA was used to work out D and trimming. Of some 1,900,000 clones in the sample, about 95% were seen once. V lost 4 bases to trimming and J lost 2 bases; unmatched junction nucleotides: 6. This CDR3 has 16 residues. Germline CDR1 reads KGHSH; CDR2 reads LQKENI. For this clone: No antigen is known for it.

The sequence derives from a man aged 18 to 30 in good health. The material sequenced was naive CD8+ T cells sorted from blood. V and J are TRBV18 and TRBJ2-1; 9 positions agree with TRBD1. The CDR3 is CASSRDRDRAYNEQFF. The CDR3 nucleotides read TGTGCCAGCTCACGGGATCGGGACAGGGCCTACAATGAGCAGTTCTTC.